A single sample gave rise to the 4 T cell receptor beta chains below, sequenced in a study of shared clonotypes between healthy human individuals. TCRdb keeps only in-frame clones here, not all; method: immunoSEQ multiplex PCR. The sample lists a few hundred thousand clones; around 80% were seen once. Specimen: PBMCs. All receptors come from a woman between 40 and 50 years old in good health. Some clones in this sample may be carry-over from other donors' samples.

This clone was detected only once. This sequence joins TRBV19 and TRBJ1-4, with a weak D call TRBD1 (6 bases). Per the germline V gene, CDR1 is LNHDA and CDR2 is SQIVND (reference sequence). The CDR3 covers 13 residues. The V end lost 5 bases, the J end lost 5 bases, and 9 bases lay between the germline ends. The CDR3: CASSPQGNEKLFF. The DNA of the CDR3 is TGTGCCAGTAGTCCACAGGGAAATGAAAAACTGTTTTTT.

V gene TRBV4-3 combines with J gene TRBJ1-1; D gene uncertain. CDR1 and CDR2 from the germline V gene are LGHNA and YSLEER. Trimming removed 4 bases at V and 0 bases at J, with 12 bases between. The CDR3 totals 15 residues. CDR3 amino acids: CASSRSVLVNTEAFF. CDR3 in DNA: TGCGCCAGCAGCCGATCGGTACTGGTGAACACTGAAGCTTTCTTT.

The chain combines TRBV5-1 with TRBJ1-1; D is uncertain. Germline V gives CDR1 SGHRS, CDR2 YFSETQ. This CDR3 has 15 amino acids. Trimming removed 0 bases from V and 5 bases from J, with 14 bases in between. The CDR3, as DNA: TGCGCCAGCAGCTTGGGAAGGGCATCGGGGACTGAAGCTTTCTTT. Translation: CASSLGRASGTEAFF.

The V call is TRBV5-6, the J call TRBJ2-7; D unclear. Trimming took 1 base from V and 1 from J, leaving 15 bases between them. This CDR3 spans 16 amino acids. Germline V lookup: CDR1 SGHDT, CDR2 YYEEEE. This CDR3 is CASSLYWTERSYEQYF. The CDR3 nucleotides are TGTGCCAGCAGCTTGTATTGGACCGAGAGGTCCTACGAGCAGTACTTC.